This T cell receptor beta chain is from a study of T cells after posttransplantation cyclophosphamide. CDR3 length equals 14 residues. In germline, CDR1 is ENHRY, CDR2 SYGVKD. Trimming pared 6 bases from V and 0 bases from J, leaving 9 bases between. Study-wide results and caveats: Recipient CMV seropositivity and CMV reactivation strongly tracked TRB clonality. Tissue-infiltrating T cells from skin or gut overlapped little with blood T cells. Donor-recipient repertoire similarity was low at 1-2 months, rising over year one.

Peripheral blood was collected from the related graft donor on the marrow donation day. In its sample, this clone was seen many times. What it binds is unknown. Here immunoSEQ multiplex PCR was the method, and the copy in TCRdb shows in-frame clones only, minus some. Observed in the sample are around 24,000 clones, none of them singletons. The sample taken for sequencing was PBMCs. The V gene is TRBV10-3, the J gene TRBJ1-3; perhaps TRBD1 as D (5 bases). This clonotype was sampled from an older woman in good health, CMV-negative, and a related stem cell transplant donor. Here the CDR3 DNA reads TGTGCCATCAGCCTCGGGGGCTCTGGAAACACCATATATTTT. It is translated as CAISLGGSGNTIYF.